A selection of T cell receptor beta chains follows, all from one sample in a study of T-cell memory formation after mild COVID-19. A single record per CDR3 protein comes from TCRdb applying MiXCR to the 5' RACE reads. The table has about 150,000 distinct CDR3 sequences, roughly 14% seen once; the top ten hold less than 15%. The sample comprised PBMCs or a T cell subset sorted from them (not recorded which). The receptors originated from an adult woman who had mild COVID-19 (a few samples of this study predate the infection). Cell type and time point are not known. Both conserved end residues are part of each CDR3. Fields, in order: J gene, clone size, V gene, D gene, CDR3 DNA, CDR3 protein. The D gene is left open where the match is weak. Clone size is shown for a subset of rows, as once, few, many or a class of expanded clone.

>TRBJ2-1|few|TRBV20-1|TRBD2
TGCAGTGTCGGGGGACTAGCGGGAGGGACCGCCCCTGAGCAGTTCTTC
CSVGGLAGGTAPEQFF
>TRBJ2-5|once|TRBV6-1|-
TGTGCCAGCAGTGCCTCGACGGGACAAGAGACCCAGTACTTC
CASSASTGQETQYF
>TRBJ2-1|-|TRBV30|-
TGTGCCTGGAGTAAGTTAACGCCCAGCGATGAGCAGTTCTTC
CAWSKLTPSDEQFF
>TRBJ2-1|few|TRBV20-1|TRBD2
TGCAGTGCTACAGCGGGGGCGGGCGAGCAGTTCTTC
CSATAGAGEQFF
>TRBJ2-3|few|TRBV29-1|TRBD1
TGCAGCGCTATCCAGGACAGGGTTTCGGATACGCAGTATTTT
CSAIQDRVSDTQYF
>TRBJ2-7|many|TRBV7-2|-
TGTGCCAGCAGCTTGCTAGGCTTGGAGCAGTACTTC
CASSLLGLEQYF
>TRBJ1-1|-|TRBV7-9|-
TGTGCCAGCAGCCCTCCCCGGGACACAGAAATGAACACTGAAGCTTTCTTT
CASSPPRDTEMNTEAFF
>TRBJ2-2|-|TRBV7-3|-
TGTGCCAGCAGCTTAAGTGGCCAGGGTACCGGGGAGCTGTTTTTT
CASSLSGQGTGELFF
>TRBJ1-1|few|TRBV6-5|-
TGTGCCAGCAGTCAGAACTCTGGGCGGACTGAAGCTTTCTTT
CASSQNSGRTEAFF
>TRBJ2-5|few|TRBV6-5|-
TGTGCCAGCCGCAAAGGACAAGAGACCCAGTACTTC
CASRKGQETQYF
>TRBJ2-7|few|TRBV5-5|TRBD1
TGTGCCAGCAGCCCCACCGGGACAGGGGGTTTCTACGAGCAGTACTTC
CASSPTGTGGFYEQYF
>TRBJ1-2|-|TRBV6-1|-
TGTGCCAGCATCACGAGGGGGAAAGGTGGCTACACCTTC
CASITRGKGGYTF
>TRBJ2-1|-|TRBV6-2/TRBV6-3|-
TGTGCCAGCAGGAAACGGTCGATCGCATACAATGAGCAGTTCTTC
CASRKRSIAYNEQFF
>TRBJ2-3|-|TRBV4-3|TRBD2
TGCGCCAGCAGCCTAAGACTAGCGGGAGTAACAGATACGCAGTATTTT
CASSLRLAGVTDTQYF
>TRBJ2-7|many|TRBV30|-
TGTGCCTGGGGGGTGGACTCCTACGAGCAGTACTTC
CAWGVDSYEQYF
>TRBJ2-7|few|TRBV10-3|-
TGTGCCACCCGAGGTGTTGTGGGAAGGTCCTACGAGCAGTACTTC
CATRGVVGRSYEQYF
>TRBJ2-3|-|TRBV20-1|-
TGCAGTGCTAGATGGGGGGCGGGTGTGGATACGCAGTATTTT
CSARWGAGVDTQYF
>TRBJ1-3|-|TRBV2|TRBD1
TGTGCCAGCAGTGGACAGGGCTACACCATATATTTT
CASSGQGYTIYF
>TRBJ2-1|many|TRBV20-1|-
TGCAGTGCTCATACTAGCAGATTGAATGAGCAGTTCTTC
CSAHTSRLNEQFF
>TRBJ2-1|many|TRBV7-3|TRBD1
TGTGCCAGCAGCAACCGGGACAGGGGGCGAAATGAGCAGTTCTTC
CASSNRDRGRNEQFF
>TRBJ2-5|-|TRBV29-1|-
TGCAGCGCTCAACCCTGGGACTGGCAAGAGACCCAGTACTTC
CSAQPWDWQETQYF
>TRBJ2-1|few|TRBV6-4|-
TGTGCCAGCAGTGACTCGCGGTCCTCGACCTACAATGAGCAGTTCTTC
CASSDSRSSTYNEQFF
>TRBJ2-7|few|TRBV7-2|TRBD1
TGTGCCAGCAGCTTACTCACCAGGGGGAGCTCCTACGAGCAGTACTTC
CASSLLTRGSSYEQYF
>TRBJ2-7|many|TRBV7-9|-
TGTGCCAGCAGCGCCCGGGGAGGATTCTACGAGCAGTACTTC
CASSARGGFYEQYF
>TRBJ2-2|few|TRBV6-1|-
TGTGCCAGCAGTAGGGAGAGGGGCACCGGGGAGCTGTTTTTT
CASSRERGTGELFF
>TRBJ2-1|few|TRBV6-2/TRBV6-3|TRBD2
TGTGCCAGCAGTACCTCCTTAGCGGGCTCCTACAATGAGCAGTTCTTC
CASSTSLAGSYNEQFF
>TRBJ2-7|few|TRBV18|-
TGTGCCAGCTCACCGGGGAGTGTGAACTACGAGCAGTACTTC
CASSPGSVNYEQYF
>TRBJ2-5|few|TRBV6-2/TRBV6-3|-
TGTGCCAGCAGTTTTAGGTCGGAGACCCAGTACTTC
CASSFRSETQYF
>TRBJ2-5|few|TRBV7-6|-
TGTGCCAGCAGCTTACTGGATCCCAAAGGGGAGACCCAGTACTTC
CASSLLDPKGETQYF
>TRBJ2-1|-|TRBV7-9|-
TGTGCCAGCAGCTTATCAAGGTTCGGTCGGCGGGGTAATGAGCAGTTCTTC
CASSLSRFGRRGNEQFF
>TRBJ2-2|many|TRBV11-2|-
TGTGCCAGCAGCCCCTTACCGGGGAGCACCGGGGAGCTGTTTTTT
CASSPLPGSTGELFF
>TRBJ2-7|-|TRBV20-1|TRBD1
TGCAGTGCCAGGGGGCGGGCGTCCTACGAGCAGTACTTC
CSARGRASYEQYF
>TRBJ2-1|-|TRBV20-1|TRBD2
TGCAGTGCTACGAGCGGGGGGAACTACAATGAGCAGTTCTTC
CSATSGGNYNEQFF
>TRBJ2-1|-|TRBV5-1|-
TGCGCCAGCAGCTTTCCACGCGGGCAGACCGACTACAATGAGCAGTTCTTC
CASSFPRGQTDYNEQFF
>TRBJ2-7|-|TRBV12-3/TRBV12-4|TRBD2
TGTGCCAGCAGACTTAGCGGGACCTACGAGCAGTACTTC
CASRLSGTYEQYF
>TRBJ2-7|many|TRBV11-2|TRBD1
TGTGCCAGCAGCTTAAGAGGGGGCGCGTCTTACGAGCAGTACTTC
CASSLRGGASYEQYF
>TRBJ2-3|-|TRBV24-1|-
TGTGCCACCAGTGAGCTTAGCACAGATACGCAGTATTTT
CATSELSTDTQYF
>TRBJ2-3|few|TRBV9|-
TGTGCCAGCAGCGTAGACGAGCGGAGCACAGATACGCAGTATTTT
CASSVDERSTDTQYF
>TRBJ1-1|few|TRBV6-6|-
TGTGCCAGCAGTTACTCGACCGGCAGCCCGAACACTGAAGCTTTCTTT
CASSYSTGSPNTEAFF
>TRBJ2-1|-|TRBV5-1|TRBD2
TGCGCCAGCAGCTTTTCGGGGGGAAGCTCCTACAATGAGCAGTTCTTC
CASSFSGGSSYNEQFF
>TRBJ2-7|-|TRBV18|-
TGTGCCAGCTCACCCGGGCAGGGAATCCTAGGCGAGCAGTACTTC
CASSPGQGILGEQYF
>TRBJ2-7|many|TRBV5-1|-
TGCGCCAGCAGCTTAAGGGCAGGACCCAACTACGAGCAGTACTTC
CASSLRAGPNYEQYF
>TRBJ1-5|-|TRBV5-1|-
TGCGCCAGCAGCCTCGGCATCGATAGCAATCAGCCCCAGCATTTT
CASSLGIDSNQPQHF
>TRBJ1-1|few|TRBV21-1|-
TGTGCCAGCAGCACCAGGGTATTGCGGACTGAAGCTTTCTTT
CASSTRVLRTEAFF
>TRBJ2-4|-|TRBV5-1|TRBD1
TGCGCCAGCAGCTTGGACAGGGGGCGAGGGAACATTCAGTACTTC
CASSLDRGRGNIQYF
>TRBJ2-6|-|TRBV4-1|-
TGCGCCAGCAGCCAAGTCCCCCGAGAATCTGGGGCCAACGTCCTGACTTTC
CASSQVPRESGANVLTF
>TRBJ2-3|few|TRBV5-1|TRBD1
TGCGCCAGCAGCCCCACAGGGGGAGGTGCAGATACGCAGTATTTT
CASSPTGGGADTQYF
>TRBJ1-2|-|TRBV6-2/TRBV6-3|TRBD1
TGTGCCAGCAGGTACACAGGGGGCGTTTATGGCTACACCTTC
CASRYTGGVYGYTF
>TRBJ2-1|-|TRBV3-1|TRBD2
TGTGCCAGCAGCCAAAGGGAGGGGAATGAGCAGTTCTTC
CASSQREGNEQFF
>TRBJ1-1|-|TRBV2|-
TGTGCCAGCAGTGGGACTAACAGGGTAGTAACTGAAGCTTTCTTT
CASSGTNRVVTEAFF
>TRBJ1-2|few|TRBV30|-
TGTGCCTGGACCCCTCCGGGGAGGTTCTATGGCTACACCTTC
CAWTPPGRFYGYTF
>TRBJ1-1|few|TRBV29-1|-
TGCAGCGGTAAGCAGGGGAACACTGAAGCTTTCTTT
CSGKQGNTEAFF
>TRBJ2-2|few|TRBV19|TRBD2
TGTGCCACCGATAGCGGGAGGGGGTACACCGGGGAGCTGTTTTTT
CATDSGRGYTGELFF
>TRBJ2-1|-|TRBV4-3|-
TGCGCCAGCAGCCAAGATGGGACAACCTCCTACAATGAGCAGTTCTTC
CASSQDGTTSYNEQFF
>TRBJ1-2|-|TRBV29-1|-
TGCAGCGTTGAAGATCGGGGCGCAGGCTTAGGGGGCTACACCTTC
CSVEDRGAGLGGYTF
>TRBJ2-1|once|TRBV7-9|TRBD2
TGTGCCAGCAGTATGGGACTAGCTCTAAATGAGCAGTTCTTC
CASSMGLALNEQFF
>TRBJ2-2|-|TRBV7-9|-
TGTGCCAGCAGCCCAATCAGCCAGAACACCGGGGAGCTGTTTTTT
CASSPISQNTGELFF
>TRBJ2-7|-|TRBV10-3|TRBD1
TGTGCCATCGGGACAGGGACCTACGAGCAGTACTTC
CAIGTGTYEQYF
>TRBJ2-7|few|TRBV18|-
TGTGCCAGCTCACCCGCCTTTGGACGTCTGAGCTCCTACGAGCAGTACTTC
CASSPAFGRLSSYEQYF
>TRBJ2-5|many|TRBV12-3/TRBV12-4|-
TGTGCCAGCAGTAGTGGGGGTGCGGGGACCCAGTACTTC
CASSSGGAGTQYF